This T cell receptor beta chain was obtained from a study of beta chain features in type 1 diabetes. Turning to the study itself: Comparable age, gender and cell yields were observed in patients relative to healthy donors. General study points: Sampled from patients, naive, central memory and Treg TCRB repertoires appeared more similar than those sampled from healthy donors. Within each of all four CD4+ subsets, Type 1 diabetes patients had TCRB CDR3s that were moderately but significantly shorter.

Of the isolated RNA, all was reverse transcribed, and so the sequenced material was expressed TCRB transcripts. The data were produced by immunoSEQ multiplex PCR, yet TCRdb's version contains in-frame clones alone and is incomplete. The data hold tens of thousands of clones, with roughly 49% observed a single time. This clone was detected a few times. Its specificity is not known. CD45RO/CCR7/CD25/CD127/CD95/CD27 staining was used to isolate CD4+ naive, central memory, regulatory and stem cell-like memory cells by sorting. Trimming took 2 bases from V and 7 from J; bases not matched to a gene: 7. Germline assignment: CDR1 SGHRS and CDR2 YFSETQ. The CDR3 has 15 amino acids.

The source is a man aged 30-40 years with type 1 diabetes. Sequences were obtained from central memory CD4+ T cells from blood. The genes are TRBV5-1 and TRBJ2-7; 12 positions match TRBD2. CDR3 protein: CASSFSSSGRDEQYF. The CDR3 DNA reads as TGCGCCAGCAGCTTCAGTTCTAGCGGGAGGGATGAGCAGTACTTC.